The source of this T cell receptor beta chain is a study of T cell responses to AZD1222 COVID-19 vaccine. Findings of the study overall: No repertoire was sampled before or during the peak T cell response, only after it.

From germline, CDR1 is MNHEY and CDR2 SVGEGT. Trimming removed 6 bases at V and 5 bases at J, with 17 bases between. The CDR3 spans 15 residues. Clones were sequenced by immunoSEQ multiplex PCR, and TCRdb holds only the in-frame ones, with some missing. The table shows some 170,000 clones, with 85% to 90% occurring only once. Worth noting for this clone: Its specificity is not known.

Sequenced material: peripheral blood, taken on day 0 of AZD1222 vaccination. The receptor comes from an adult in good health. The rearrangement links TRBV6-2 or TRBV6-3 to TRBJ2-1; the D is unclear. Written as DNA, the CDR3 is TGTGCCAGCAGCACCGACTGGCTAGGGCACAATGAGCAGTTCTTC. This translates into CASSTDWLGHNEQFF.